One T cell receptor beta chain is described in this entry. Its specificity is not known. This may come from a read error, since a much larger clone is one base off. This entry is derived from a study of regulatory T cells in long-lasting Graves disease. General study points: Repertoires from persistent disease leaned toward TRBV28, TRBJ1-2 and TRBJ2-5.

Germline V gene lookup returns CDR1 MDHEN and CDR2 SYDVKM. The CDR3 covers 16 residues. Relying on iRepertoire HTBI primers and Arm-PCR of CDR3 regions, the team built TCR beta libraries. TCRdb re-called the multiplex PCR reads with MiXCR, one entry per CDR3 protein. The sample records about 460,000 distinct CDR3 sequences, about 22% being singletons. Time point denoted: persistent/refractory GD, antithyroid drugs over 5 years with positive TRAb. PBMC RNA was the source of the TCR library. The starting material was peripheral blood mononuclear cells (PBMCs), obtained when the disease was refractory, from a patient treated with antithyroid drugs. The origin of this receptor is a female donor with Graves disease. The rearrangement uses TRBV28 and TRBJ1-2; TRBD1 agrees at 8 bases. CDR3 amino acids: CAGSLVQGGFQDGYTF. The CDR3, as DNA: TGTGCCGGCAGTTTAGTACAGGGGGGATTCCAGGATGGCTACACCTTC.